This TCR beta chain came from a study of cytomegalovirus exposure and HLA in healthy donors. Findings of the study overall: The study listed roughly 150 cytomegalovirus-associated TCR beta chains.

This clone came up once. Its antigen is unidentified. Measured with immunoSEQ multiplex PCR; TCRdb has only the in-frame clones, and not every one. The table includes roughly 220,000 clones, just over 90% detected once. There are 14 residues in the CDR3. From germline, CDR1 is MNHNY and CDR2 SVGAGI (reference sequence). Trimming shortened V by 10 bases and J by 8 bases, and 21 bases separated the two germline ends. This sequence joins TRBV6-6 and TRBJ2-4, with a possible D match to TRBD1 (6 bases). Sequenced input: PBMCs. This clonotype was obtained from a woman between 18 and 30 years old in good health and CMV-seronegative. CDR3 in amino acids: CATNRDGHRDIQYF. The CDR3 DNA is TGTGCCACCAACCGCGATGGACACAGGGACATTCAGTACTTC.